A selection of T cell receptor beta chains follows, all from one sample in a study of T cells after yellow fever vaccination. MiXCR was run by TCRdb on the 5' RACE reads, yielding one entry per CDR3 protein. The repertoire consists of roughly 300,000 distinct CDR3 sequences, with 6.8% occurring once and the leading ten covering about a sixth. This specimen consisted of PBMCs, obtained approximately 47 days after the first yellow fever vaccination. The receptors come from a young man who received the YFV17D yellow fever vaccine. Both conserved end residues are part of each CDR3. Each record gives: J gene, D gene, V gene, clone size, CDR3 protein, CDR3 DNA. The D gene is left open where the match is weak. Clone size is not always given. Where it is, it says once, few, many or a class for expanded clones.

TRBJ1-6,NA,TRBV5-1,few,CASSLGQISYNSPLHF,TGCGCCAGCAGCTTGGGCCAGATATCCTACAATTCACCCCTCCACTTT
TRBJ1-2,NA,TRBV18,NA,CASSPLLNFYGYTF,TGTGCCAGCTCACCACTCCTTAACTTCTATGGCTACACCTTC
TRBJ2-2,NA,TRBV6-7,few,CASSYSWAGHTVSTGELFF,TGTGCCAGCAGTTACTCGTGGGCCGGGCATACAGTATCCACCGGGGAGCTGTTTTTT
TRBJ2-5,NA,TRBV6-1,few,CASVRGWRNQETQYF,TGTGCCAGCGTAAGGGGGTGGAGAAACCAAGAGACCCAGTACTTC
TRBJ1-1,TRBD1,TRBV10-3,few,CAISERSQGASSEAFF,TGTGCCATCAGTGAACGTTCTCAGGGGGCTTCGAGTGAAGCTTTCTTT
TRBJ2-5,NA,TRBV4-1,NA,CASRQTQYF,TGCGCCAGCAGACAGACCCAGTACTTC
TRBJ1-5,NA,TRBV7-2,few,CASSGHWNQPQHF,TGTGCCAGCTCCGGACATTGGAATCAGCCCCAGCATTTT
TRBJ2-4,TRBD2,TRBV6-2/TRBV6-3,few,CASSYSGTSNIQYF,TGTGCCAGCAGTTACTCCGGGACTAGCAACATTCAGTACTTC
TRBJ2-7,TRBD1,TRBV12-3/TRBV12-4,many,CASSEGQGASYEQYF,TGTGCCAGCAGTGAGGGACAGGGGGCCTCCTACGAGCAGTACTTC
TRBJ1-4,TRBD1,TRBV7-8,NA,CASSQGQIFATNEKLFF,TGTGCCAGCAGCCAGGGACAGATATTTGCAACTAATGAAAAACTGTTTTTT
TRBJ2-5,NA,TRBV12-3/TRBV12-4,NA,CASSPLNPDRAETQYF,TGTGCCAGCAGTCCCTTAAACCCCGACCGTGCAGAGACCCAGTACTTC
TRBJ2-7,NA,TRBV28,many,CASTEDVRSTYEQYF,TGTGCCAGCACCGAAGACGTTCGCTCTACCTACGAGCAGTACTTC
TRBJ2-7,NA,TRBV19,NA,CASSSFGTPPSEQYF,TGTGCCAGTAGTTCTTTCGGGACTCCGCCTTCGGAGCAGTACTTC
TRBJ2-6,NA,TRBV5-1,NA,CASSFFAGEAGANVLTF,TGCGCCAGCAGCTTCTTCGCCGGAGAGGCGGGGGCCAACGTCCTGACTTTC
TRBJ2-5,NA,TRBV5-1,few,CASSEPQGSETQYF,TGCGCCAGCAGTGAGCCACAGGGATCGGAGACCCAGTACTTC
TRBJ2-3,NA,TRBV4-3,once,CASSQDAGSSTDTQYF,TGCGCCAGCAGCCAAGACGCCGGGTCTAGCACAGATACGCAGTATTTT
TRBJ2-1,TRBD2,TRBV12-3/TRBV12-4,few,CASRGRGVLYNEQFF,TGTGCCAGCAGGGGGCGGGGGGTCCTCTACAATGAGCAGTTCTTC